This T cell receptor beta chain was recorded in a study of T cells in Graves' hyperthyroidism and ophthalmopathy. The source material, RNA transcripts, was used to amplify TCR beta CDR3 regions. HTBI primers drove first-round RT-PCR of the TCR CDR3. In TCRdb, the multiplex PCR reads were re-called with MiXCR into one record per CDR3 protein. This sample yields 300,000 to 500,000 distinct CDR3 sequences, of which around an eighth are seen a single time; over 25% belongs to the top ten. A note on this clonotype: The junction differs from germline at one of its ends, possibly a read error.

Germline V CDR1 and CDR2: PRHDT, FYEKMQ (reference sequence). This CDR3 comprises 15 residues. The specimen sequenced was blood. The TCR originated in a man aged 45-65 years with Graves' ophthalmopathy. The rearrangement joins TRBV13 to TRBJ1-2, with 9 bases matching TRBD1. The CDR3 spells CAGSFAGQGTYGYTF. As DNA, the CDR3 is TGTGCCGGCAGCTTCGCGGGACAGGGTACCTATGGCTACACCTTC.